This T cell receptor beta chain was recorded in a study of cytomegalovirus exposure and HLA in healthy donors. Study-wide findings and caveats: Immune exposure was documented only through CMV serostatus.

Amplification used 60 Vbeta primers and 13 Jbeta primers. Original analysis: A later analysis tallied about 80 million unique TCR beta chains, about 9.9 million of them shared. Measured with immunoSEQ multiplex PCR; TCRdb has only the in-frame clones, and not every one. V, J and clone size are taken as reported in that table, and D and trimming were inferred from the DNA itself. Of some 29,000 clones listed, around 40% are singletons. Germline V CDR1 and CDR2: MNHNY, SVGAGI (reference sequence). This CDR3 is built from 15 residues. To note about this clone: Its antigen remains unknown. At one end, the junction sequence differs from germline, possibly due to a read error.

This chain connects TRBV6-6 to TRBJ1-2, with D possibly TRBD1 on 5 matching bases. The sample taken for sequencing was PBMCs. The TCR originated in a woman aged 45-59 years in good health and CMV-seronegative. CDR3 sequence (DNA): TGTGCCAGCAGTCACTCCCAGACAGACAACTATGGCTACACCTTC. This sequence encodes CASSHSQTDNYGYTF.